A selection of T cell receptor beta chains follows, all from one sample in a study of vaccination effects on CD4 cells after COVID-19. These TCRs are of unknown antigen specificity. Using immunoSEQ multiplex PCR, the repertoire was profiled, and TCRdb retains in-frame clones only, with some absent. Of under 75,000 clones in the sample, about 80% are singletons; the top ten hold 10% to 15%. The specimen comprised CD4+ T cells from PBMCs cultured with SARS-CoV-2 spike peptides, sampled before COVID-19 vaccination. Receptors originate from a human donor who received a COVID-19 vaccine. Both conserved end residues are trimmed from each CDR3. Fields, in order: CDR3 protein, V gene, J gene.

CDR3: ASSQDFSGLGEKLF
V: TRBV14
J: TRBJ1-4

CDR3: ASSPLQNGEKLF
V: TRBV18
J: TRBJ1-4

CDR3: ASRPGGPGMDIQY
V: TRBV28
J: TRBJ2-4

CDR3: ASSQLNRGQETQY
V: TRBV6-6
J: TRBJ2-5

CDR3: ASSPPGLGETQY
V: TRBV7-9
J: TRBJ2-5

CDR3: ASSPSATRDSLNPQY
V: TRBV27
J: TRBJ2-3

CDR3: ATRDYPNTGELF
V: TRBV6-5
J: TRBJ2-2

CDR3: ASSFYAVQDTEAF
V: TRBV5-5
J: TRBJ1-1

CDR3: ASSDASTNEKLF
V: TRBV2
J: TRBJ1-4

CDR3: SVDVLRNRVFTLH
V: TRBV29-1
J: TRBJ1-6

CDR3: SVTRQGSGELF
V: TRBV29-1
J: TRBJ2-2

CDR3: ASSAGGSRETQY
V: TRBV9
J: TRBJ2-5

CDR3: ASIGGGSTDTQY
V: TRBV5-1
J: TRBJ2-3

CDR3: ASSTGQGDTQY
V: TRBV5-1
J: TRBJ2-3

CDR3: ASSLDDRGRDTQY
V: TRBV11-3
J: TRBJ2-3

CDR3: ASSGRGGHNYGYT
V: TRBV9
J: TRBJ1-2

CDR3: ASNLLAGAYNEQF
V: TRBV2
J: TRBJ2-1

CDR3: ASSYTGFSDEKLF
V: TRBV5-1
J: TRBJ1-4

CDR3: ASSSRDPPHGYT
V: TRBV18
J: TRBJ1-2

CDR3: ASGGRPSSEAF
V: TRBV6-5
J: TRBJ1-1

CDR3: ASSLATGALGDTQY
V: TRBV5-6
J: TRBJ2-3

CDR3: ASSQDYRGFVTQY
V: TRBV4-1
J: TRBJ2-5

CDR3: ASRNSQTNEKLF
V: TRBV2
J: TRBJ1-4

CDR3: SVEGQQNTEAF
V: TRBV29-1
J: TRBJ1-1

CDR3: ASSISQEDGYT
V: TRBV19
J: TRBJ1-2

CDR3: ASRVGTGANVLT
V: TRBV5-1
J: TRBJ2-6

CDR3: ASSLAGSGYT
V: TRBV12-3/TRBV12-4
J: TRBJ1-2

CDR3: ASSSVANSPLH
V: TRBV7-2
J: TRBJ1-6

CDR3: ASSFSGANTGELF
V: TRBV5-1
J: TRBJ2-2

CDR3: ASRLEGQGTEAF
V: TRBV7-2
J: TRBJ1-1

CDR3: ASSSGLNTEAF
V: TRBV18
J: TRBJ1-1

CDR3: ASSSRQGALNIQY
V: TRBV27
J: TRBJ2-4

CDR3: ASSRMNTEAF
V: TRBV6-5
J: TRBJ1-1

CDR3: ASSLEGWTGELF
V: TRBV7-3
J: TRBJ2-2

CDR3: ASSLEPSGTQY
V: TRBV6-4
J: TRBJ2-5

CDR3: ASSQGTSRNEQF
V: TRBV4-3
J: TRBJ2-1

CDR3: ASSLTGTAIYNEQF
V: TRBV7-2
J: TRBJ2-1

CDR3: AWSRQLNTEAF
V: TRBV30
J: TRBJ1-1

CDR3: ASSLQGLPDTQY
V: TRBV13
J: TRBJ2-3

CDR3: ASSPRDGKNIQY
V: TRBV7-2
J: TRBJ2-4

CDR3: ASSHAMNTEAF
V: TRBV14
J: TRBJ1-1

CDR3: ASQATGGTEAF
V: TRBV14
J: TRBJ1-1

CDR3: ASSLLPGGLAKNIQY
V: TRBV7-2
J: TRBJ2-4

CDR3: ASSPTTNEKLF
V: TRBV18
J: TRBJ1-4